This record covers a single T cell receptor (beta chain). The antigen is undetermined. This sample is drawn from a study of response to subunit inactivated influenza vaccine. Findings and limits, study-wide: Authors suggested few new T cells are recruited by each seasonal influenza vaccination.

The ends were cut back, 6 bases at V and 7 bases at J, with 13 bases in the middle. Germline values: CDR1 SNHLY, CDR2 FYNNEI. CDR3 length: 12 residues. TCRdb re-analysed the RT-PCR reads in MiXCR, keeping a single row per CDR3 protein. The sample carries about 580,000 distinct CDR3 sequences, 14% recorded once. This chain connects TRBV2 to TRBJ2-7; D gene uncertain. The sequences come from PBMCs from blood, collected approximately 12 days after vaccination. The sequence was obtained from a man in his fifties or sixties who received an inactivated influenza vaccine. CDR3 region: CASRLDTLEQYF. DNA of the CDR3: TGTGCCAGCAGGTTAGACACCCTAGAGCAGTACTTC.